This entry is about one T cell receptor (beta chain). Its antigen is unknown. The sample comes from a study of T cell responses to AZD1222 COVID-19 vaccine. Study outcomes and limitations: At study baseline, merely six AZD1222 recipients were seropositive. The study found vaccine-associated CD4 TCRs spanning spike, dominant at 160-218 and 743-854. Donor demographics were predominantly white British with a female majority; clonal diversity may be underestimated. Among spike-specific TCRs, nearly half reportedly target unmutated variant regions.

V lost 3 bases and J lost 0, with 21 bases in between. This CDR3 spans 19 amino acids. Germline CDR1 reads LNHDA; CDR2 reads SQIVND (reference sequence). The data were produced by immunoSEQ multiplex PCR, yet TCRdb's version contains in-frame clones alone and is incomplete. Among fewer than 90,000 clones listed, approximately 90% were seen once. Sequenced here: peripheral blood, sampled 28 days after the second AZD1222 dose. The chain uses TRBV19 and TRBJ1-5; D call uncertain. This sequence originates from an adult who received the AZD1222 COVID-19 vaccine. CDR3 bases: TGTGCCAGTAGTATCCATCTACTTTCGAGTGACTATAGCAATCAGCCCCAGCATTTT. Translating it yields CASSIHLLSSDYSNQPQHF.